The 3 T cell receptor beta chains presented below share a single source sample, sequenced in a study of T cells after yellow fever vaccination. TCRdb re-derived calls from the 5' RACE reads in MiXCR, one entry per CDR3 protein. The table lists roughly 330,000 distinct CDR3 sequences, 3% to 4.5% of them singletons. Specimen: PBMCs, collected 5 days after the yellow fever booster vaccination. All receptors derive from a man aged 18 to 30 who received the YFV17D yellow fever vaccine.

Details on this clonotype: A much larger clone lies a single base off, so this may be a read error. The CDR3 nucleotides read TGTGCCAGCAGCTTAGGGCGGGGCACAGATACGCAGCATTTT. It specifies CASSLGRGTDTQHF. V and J are TRBV7-9 and TRBJ2-3, with D perhaps TRBD1 (5 bases). The closer fit of TRBJ1-5 to the DNA end suggests the J call may be wrong. CDR1 and CDR2 (germline): SEHNR, FQNEAQ (reference sequence). The CDR3 covers 14 residues.

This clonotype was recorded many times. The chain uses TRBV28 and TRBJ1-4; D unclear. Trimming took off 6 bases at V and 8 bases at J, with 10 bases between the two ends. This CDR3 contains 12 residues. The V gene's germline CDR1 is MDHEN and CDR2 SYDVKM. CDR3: CASREAQEKLFF. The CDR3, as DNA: TGTGCCAGCAGGGAAGCACAGGAAAAACTGTTTTTT.

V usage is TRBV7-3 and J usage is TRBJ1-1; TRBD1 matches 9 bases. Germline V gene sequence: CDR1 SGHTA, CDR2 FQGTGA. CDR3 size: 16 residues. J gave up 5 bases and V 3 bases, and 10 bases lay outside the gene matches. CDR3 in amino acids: CASSFGGLGTGTEAFF. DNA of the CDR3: TGTGCCAGCAGCTTTGGTGGTTTAGGGACAGGGACTGAAGCTTTCTTT.